This T cell receptor beta chain was recovered during a study of identical twins. Study-level results: Invariant MAIT and iNKT cells may have partly biased zero-insertion analyses. Whereas memory repertoires showed no such difference, abundant cord blood beta clonotypes carried fewer insertions. The degree of excess twin sharing was weaker in beta out-of-frame sequences.

Turning to this clonotype: Antigen unknown.

A universal primer site came from template switching; cDNA carried unique molecular identifiers. TCRdb independently ran MiXCR on the 5' RACE reads; one entry per CDR3 protein. Of hundreds of thousands of distinct CDR3 sequences listed, 21% are singletons. This sample was also put to use in a study of T cells expressing NK-cell markers.

The sequence derives from a woman aged 18-29 years in good health. Sequenced: PBMCs.

CDR3 nucleotide sequence: TGTGCCAGCAGCTTATGGTTGCACGAGGTATCTGAAGCTTTCTTT. Its translation: CASSLWLHEVSEAFF. V usage is TRBV7-6 and J usage is TRBJ1-1; D ambiguous. Trimming removed 2 bases from V and 6 bases from J, with 16 bases in between. Looked up from germline, CDR1 is SGHVS and CDR2 is FNYEAQ. CDR3 length: 15 amino acids. Combining the CDR3 with reference TRBV7-6 and TRBJ1-1 gives the whole variable domain GAGVSQSPRYKVTKRGQDVALRCDPISGHVSLYWYRQALGQGPEFLTYFNYEAQQDKSGLPNDRFSAERPEGSISTLTIQRTEQRDSAMYRCASSLWLHEVSEAFFGQGTRLTVV.